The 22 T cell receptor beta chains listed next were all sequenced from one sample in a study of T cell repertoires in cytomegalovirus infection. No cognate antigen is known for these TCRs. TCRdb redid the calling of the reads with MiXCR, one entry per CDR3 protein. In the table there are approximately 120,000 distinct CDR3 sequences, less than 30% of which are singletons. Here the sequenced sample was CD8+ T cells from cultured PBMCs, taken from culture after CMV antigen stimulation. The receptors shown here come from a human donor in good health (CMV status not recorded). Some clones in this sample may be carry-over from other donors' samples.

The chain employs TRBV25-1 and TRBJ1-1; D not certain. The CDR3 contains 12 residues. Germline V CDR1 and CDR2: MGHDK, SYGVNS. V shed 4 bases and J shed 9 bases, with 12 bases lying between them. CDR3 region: CASSASLGKAFF. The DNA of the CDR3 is TGTGCCAGCAGTGCCAGCCTGGGGAAAGCTTTCTTT.

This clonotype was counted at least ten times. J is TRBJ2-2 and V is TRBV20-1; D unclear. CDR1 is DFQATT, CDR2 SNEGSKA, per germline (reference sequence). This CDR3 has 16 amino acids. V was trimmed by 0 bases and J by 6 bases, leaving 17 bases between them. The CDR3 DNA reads TGCAGTGCTAGAGATAAGGTCATAAGCCGCCCCGGGGAGCTGTTTTTT. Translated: CSARDKVISRPGELFF.

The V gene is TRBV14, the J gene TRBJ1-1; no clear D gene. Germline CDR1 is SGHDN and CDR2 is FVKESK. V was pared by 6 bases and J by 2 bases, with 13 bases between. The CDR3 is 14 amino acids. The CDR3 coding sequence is TGTGCCAGCAGGAGATTGCCCGTTAACACTGAAGCTTTCTTT. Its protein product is CASRRLPVNTEAFF.

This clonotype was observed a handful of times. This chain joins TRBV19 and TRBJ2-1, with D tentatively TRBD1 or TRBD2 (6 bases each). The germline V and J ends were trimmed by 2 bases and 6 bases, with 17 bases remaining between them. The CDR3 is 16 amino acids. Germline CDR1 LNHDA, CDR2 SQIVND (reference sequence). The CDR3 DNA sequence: TGTGCCAGTAGTATAATGGAGGGGGGCTTGAGCAATGAGCAGTTCTTC. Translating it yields CASSIMEGGLSNEQFF.

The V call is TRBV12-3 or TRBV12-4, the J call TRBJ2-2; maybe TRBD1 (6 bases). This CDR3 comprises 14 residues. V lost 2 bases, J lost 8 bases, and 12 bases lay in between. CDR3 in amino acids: CASSLSQGSGELFF. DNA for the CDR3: TGTGCCAGCAGTTTAAGTCAGGGGTCTGGGGAGCTGTTTTTT.

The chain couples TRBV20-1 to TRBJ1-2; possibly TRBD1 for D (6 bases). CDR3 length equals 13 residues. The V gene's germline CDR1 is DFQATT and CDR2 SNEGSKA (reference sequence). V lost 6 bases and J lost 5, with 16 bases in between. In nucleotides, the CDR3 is TGCAGTGCCCTATTTGGGGGGGCGTATGGCTACACCTTC. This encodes CSALFGGAYGYTF.

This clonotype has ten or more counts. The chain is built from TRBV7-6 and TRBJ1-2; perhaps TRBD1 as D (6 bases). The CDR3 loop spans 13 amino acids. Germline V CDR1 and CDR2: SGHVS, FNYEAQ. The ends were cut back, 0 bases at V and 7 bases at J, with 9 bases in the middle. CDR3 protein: CASSLAGARGYTF. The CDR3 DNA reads TGTGCCAGCAGCTTAGCGGGGGCGCGTGGCTACACCTTC.

As DNA, the CDR3 is TGCGCCAGCAGCCCCTGGGCCCCTGGCGATGGCAATGAGCAGTTCTTC. Protein product: CASSPWAPGDGNEQFF. The chain links TRBV4-1 to TRBJ2-1; no firm D call. The germline gives CDR1 MGHRA, CDR2 YSYEKL. The CDR3 has 16 amino acids. V gave up 4 bases and J gave up 6 bases, with 19 bases separating them.

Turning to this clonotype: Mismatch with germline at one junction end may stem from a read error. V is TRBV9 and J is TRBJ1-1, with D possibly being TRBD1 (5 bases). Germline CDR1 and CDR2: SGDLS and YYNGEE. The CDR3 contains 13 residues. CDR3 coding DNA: TGTGTCAGCAGCGTGTCAGGGAAGGGTGAAGCTTTCTTT. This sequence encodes CVSSVSGKGEAFF. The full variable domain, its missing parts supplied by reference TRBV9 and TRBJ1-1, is DSGVTQTPKHLITATGQRVTLRCSPRSGDLSVYWYQQSLDQGLQFLIQYYNGEERAKGNILERFSAQQFPDLHSELNLSSLELGDSALYFCVSSVSGKGEAFFGQGTRLTVV.

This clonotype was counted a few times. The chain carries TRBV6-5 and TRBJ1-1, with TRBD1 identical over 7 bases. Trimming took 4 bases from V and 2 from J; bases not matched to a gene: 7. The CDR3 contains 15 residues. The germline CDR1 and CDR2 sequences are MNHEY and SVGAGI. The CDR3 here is CASSSPGQLNTEAFF. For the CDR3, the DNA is TGTGCCAGCAGTTCCCCGGGACAGCTTAACACTGAAGCTTTCTTT.

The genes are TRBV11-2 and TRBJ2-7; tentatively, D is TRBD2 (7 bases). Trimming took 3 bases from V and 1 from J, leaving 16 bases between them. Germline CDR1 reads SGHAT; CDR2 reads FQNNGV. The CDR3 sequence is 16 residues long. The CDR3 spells CASSLDAGALSYEQYF. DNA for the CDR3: TGTGCCAGCAGCTTGGATGCGGGGGCCTTATCCTACGAGCAGTACTTC.

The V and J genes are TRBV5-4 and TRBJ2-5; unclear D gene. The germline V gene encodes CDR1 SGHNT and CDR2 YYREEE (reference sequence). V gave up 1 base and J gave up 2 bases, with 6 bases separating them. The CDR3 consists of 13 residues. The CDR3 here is CASSLQLQETQYF. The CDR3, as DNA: TGTGCCAGCAGCTTGCAGCTACAAGAGACCCAGTACTTC. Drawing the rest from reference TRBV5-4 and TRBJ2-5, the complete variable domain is ETGVTQSPTHLIKTRGQQVTLRCSSQSGHNTVSWYQQALGQGPQFIFQYYREEENGRGNFPPRFSGLQFPNYSSELNVNALELDDSALYLCASSLQLQETQYFGPGTRLLVL.

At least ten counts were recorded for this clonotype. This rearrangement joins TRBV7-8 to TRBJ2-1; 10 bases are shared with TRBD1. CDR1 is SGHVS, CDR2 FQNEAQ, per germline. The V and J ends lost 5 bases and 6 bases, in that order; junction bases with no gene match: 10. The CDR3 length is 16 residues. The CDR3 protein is CASSLGLDRGLNEQFF. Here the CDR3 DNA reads TGTGCCAGCAGCCTGGGCCTCGACAGGGGGCTCAATGAGCAGTTCTTC.

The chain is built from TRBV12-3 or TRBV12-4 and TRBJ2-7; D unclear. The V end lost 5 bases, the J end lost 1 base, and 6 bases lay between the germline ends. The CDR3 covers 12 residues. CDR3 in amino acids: CASSPESYEQYF. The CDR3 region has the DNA TGTGCCAGCAGTCCGGAATCCTACGAGCAGTACTTC.

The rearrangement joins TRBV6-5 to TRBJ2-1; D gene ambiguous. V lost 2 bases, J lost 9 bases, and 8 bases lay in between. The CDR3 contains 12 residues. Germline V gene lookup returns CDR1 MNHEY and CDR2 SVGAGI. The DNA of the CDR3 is TGTGCCAGCAGTTACCCTCTCGGTGAGCAGTTCTTC. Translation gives CASSYPLGEQFF.

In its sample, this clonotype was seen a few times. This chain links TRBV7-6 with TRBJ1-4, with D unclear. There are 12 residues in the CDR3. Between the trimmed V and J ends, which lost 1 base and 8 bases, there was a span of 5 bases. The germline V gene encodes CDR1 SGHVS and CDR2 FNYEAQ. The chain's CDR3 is CASSLVREKLFF. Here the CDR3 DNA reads TGTGCCAGCAGCTTAGTGAGGGAAAAACTGTTTTTT.

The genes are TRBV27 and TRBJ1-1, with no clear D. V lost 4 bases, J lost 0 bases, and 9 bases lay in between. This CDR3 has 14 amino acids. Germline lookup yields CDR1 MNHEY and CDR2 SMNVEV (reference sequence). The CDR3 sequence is CASSSPQLNTEAFF. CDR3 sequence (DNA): TGTGCCAGCAGTTCCCCACAGCTGAACACTGAAGCTTTCTTT.

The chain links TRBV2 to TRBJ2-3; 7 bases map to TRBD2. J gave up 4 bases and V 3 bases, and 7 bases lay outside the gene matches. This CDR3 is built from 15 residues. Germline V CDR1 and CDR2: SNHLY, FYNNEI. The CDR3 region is CASSDAASGSDTQYF. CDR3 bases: TGTGCCAGCAGTGATGCGGCTAGCGGATCAGATACGCAGTATTTT.

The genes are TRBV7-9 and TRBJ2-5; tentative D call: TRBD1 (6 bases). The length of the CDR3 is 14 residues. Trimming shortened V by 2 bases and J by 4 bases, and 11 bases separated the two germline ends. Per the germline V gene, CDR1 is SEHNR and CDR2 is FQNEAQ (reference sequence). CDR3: CASSLSGAGETQYF. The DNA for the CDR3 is TGTGCCAGCAGCTTATCAGGGGCGGGAGAGACCCAGTACTTC.

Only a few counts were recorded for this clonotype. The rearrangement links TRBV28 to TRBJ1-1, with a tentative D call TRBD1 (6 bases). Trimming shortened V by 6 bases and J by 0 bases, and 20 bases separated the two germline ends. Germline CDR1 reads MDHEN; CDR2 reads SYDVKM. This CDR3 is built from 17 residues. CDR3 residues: CASSRHAGEVMNTEAFF. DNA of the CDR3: TGTGCCAGCAGCCGCCACGCAGGGGAAGTTATGAACACTGAAGCTTTCTTT.

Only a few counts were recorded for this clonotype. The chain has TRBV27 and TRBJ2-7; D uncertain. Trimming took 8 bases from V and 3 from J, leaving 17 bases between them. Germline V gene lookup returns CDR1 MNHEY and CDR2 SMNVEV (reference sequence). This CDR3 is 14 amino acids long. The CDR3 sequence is CASSLTGNNYEQYF. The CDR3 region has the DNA TGTGCCAGCTCCCTAACGGGCAACAACTACGAGCAGTACTTC.

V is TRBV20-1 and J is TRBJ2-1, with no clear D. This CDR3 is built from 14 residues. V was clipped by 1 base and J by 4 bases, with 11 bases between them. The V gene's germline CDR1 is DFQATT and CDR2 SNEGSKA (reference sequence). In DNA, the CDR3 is TGCAGTGCTAGAGGCTCGGACGGATACAATGAGCAGTTCTTC. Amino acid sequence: CSARGSDGYNEQFF.